Reported below is one TCR beta chain. Its antigen remains unidentified. Naive CD8 cells, CD45RO-negative and positively selected for CCR7, excluded terminally differentiated effector memory CD45RA+ cells. Donors were Caucasian adults residing in Nashville, Tennessee, USA. This sample stems from a study of shared clonotypes between healthy human individuals. Broader study findings: Non-shared clonotypes had lower generation probabilities than clonotypes shared by all four sorted-subset donors.

In the original workflow: Quality scores were absent from the junction-only immunoSEQ sequences, so filtering differed. TCRdb's copy holds only in-frame clones and misses some; the assay was immunoSEQ multiplex PCR. The V and J calls and clone size come from that table; D and trimming were worked out from the DNA. In the table there are about 2 million clones, about 95% of which are singletons. The CDR3 spans 14 residues. This TCR was sampled from a man aged 18 to 35 in good health. The chain is built from TRBV21-1 and TRBJ2-1; the listed D gene, TRBD2, was not tested against the DNA. TRBV21-1 is annotated as a pseudogene. Sequencing was carried out using naive CD8+ T cells sorted from blood. The CDR3 sequence: CAILIAGGVNEQFF. As DNA, the CDR3 is TGTGCCATCCTTATAGCGGGAGGGGTAAATGAGCAGTTCTTC.